This T cell receptor beta chain stems from a study of early stage breast cancer tumors. The table came from immunoSEQ multiplex PCR; TCRdb's copy has only in-frame clones and leaves some out. The table includes roughly 40,000 clones, 55% to 75% detected once. V was cut by 4 bases and J by 6 bases, with 13 bases left in between. The germline V gene encodes CDR1 MNHEY and CDR2 SMNVEV (reference sequence). The CDR3 has 13 residues. Sequenced material: blood. The receptor's source is a person in their fifties with breast cancer. The rearrangement joins TRBV27 to TRBJ2-7, with D unclear. The CDR3 protein is CASSSRSIPEQYF. The CDR3 DNA reads TGTGCCAGCAGTTCCCGTAGTATCCCCGAGCAGTACTTC.